This T cell receptor beta chain was retrieved from a study of beta chain features in type 1 diabetes. Study-level background: Analysis included under 120,000,000 sorted cells drawn from all samples.

This clone has more than one count but fewer than ten. The antigen is unknown. This CDR3 spans 14 amino acids. The V end lost 4 bases, the J end lost 5 bases, and 14 bases lay between the germline ends. In germline, CDR1 is SGHRS, CDR2 YFSETQ. Points from the study as a whole: Reads derived from cDNA could over-represent cells showing high TCR expression. Type 1 diabetes patients had moderately but significantly shorter TCRB CDR3s in all four CD4+ subsets. Compared to healthy donors, patients appeared to have naive, central memory and Treg TCRB repertoires that were more alike.

Expressed TCRB transcripts were sequenced after all isolated RNA was converted to cDNA. The data were produced by immunoSEQ multiplex PCR, yet TCRdb's version contains in-frame clones alone and is incomplete. The sample records 280,000 or so clones, 15% being singletons. The sequenced sample consisted of naive CD4+ T cells from blood. The J gene is TRBJ2-3, the V gene TRBV5-1, with a possible D match to TRBD2 (6 bases). This TCR was sampled from a man aged 18-30 years with type 1 diabetes. The CDR3 region has the DNA TGCGCCAGCAGCCAGGGCGGCGGGAAAGATACGCAGTATTTT. It translates to CASSQGGGKDTQYF.